The 15 T cell receptor beta chains below come from one sample, sequenced in a study of cytomegalovirus exposure and HLA in healthy donors (dated by TCRdb to 2016 to 2017). The method was the immunoSEQ multiplex PCR assay. A mixture of 60 forward primers for TCR Vbeta segments and 13 reverse primers for TCR Jbeta segments was used in the multiplex PCR. What TCRdb holds here is the immuneACCESS table cut down to in-frame rearrangements. Part of the clones is not present; checked against another copy, under half of the missing clones reflect an unresolved V gene, and the others are unexplained. This sample gives about 130,000 clones in total; 82% of them show up just once. Roughly 7.7% of the sample lies in the top ten. Sequenced input: PBMCs. These receptors were collected from a woman in her forties or fifties in good health and CMV-seropositive.

This chain uses TRBV19 with TRBJ1-1, with TRBD1 as a possible D gene (5 bases). V was clipped by 4 bases and J by 7 bases, with 16 bases between them. The CDR3 length is 14 residues. Germline V gene lookup returns CDR1 LNHDA and CDR2 SQIVND (reference sequence). CDR3 sequence (DNA): TGTGCCAGTAGTACCACCGGGGGGGAATTTGAAGCTTTCTTT. This gives the protein CASSTTGGEFEAFF.

The chain employs TRBV29-1 and TRBJ1-2; the match to TRBD1 covers 8 bases. The V gene's germline CDR1 is SQVTM and CDR2 ANQGSEA. V was clipped by 7 bases and J by 3 bases; unmatched bases: 7. The CDR3 totals 13 residues. The CDR3 DNA is TGCAGCGCGGGGGACAGGTCCGACTATGGCTACACCTTC. It encodes CSAGDRSDYGYTF.

The chain joins TRBV19 to TRBJ2-2, with 10 nucleotides matching TRBD2. Per germline, CDR1 LNHDA and CDR2 SQIVND (reference sequence). The J segment lost 3 bases and the V segment lost 5 bases, leaving 3 bases of the junction unmatched. The CDR3 consists of 15 residues. This CDR3 reads CASSRTSGYTGELFF. The CDR3 DNA reads as TGTGCCAGTAGTCGGACTAGCGGCTACACCGGGGAGCTGTTTTTT.

This chain uses TRBV7-9 with TRBJ2-3; 8 bases are shared with TRBD2. The germline gives CDR1 SEHNR, CDR2 FQNEAQ (reference sequence). The CDR3 covers 16 residues. The ends lost 5 bases at V and 2 bases at J; junction bases unmatched: 9. CDR3 sequence reads: CASSERLAGTTDTQYF. CDR3 nucleotides: TGTGCCAGCAGCGAGAGGTTAGCGGGGACCACAGATACGCAGTATTTT. Filled out from reference TRBV7-9 and TRBJ2-3, the complete variable domain reads DTGVSQNPRHKITKRGQNVTFRCDPISEHNRLYWYRQTLGQGPEFLTYFQNEAQLEKSRLLSDRFSAERPKGSFSTLEIQRTEQGDSAMYLCASSERLAGTTDTQYFGPGTRLTVL.

The chain couples TRBV28 to TRBJ2-3; 16 bases line up with TRBD2. Germline CDR1 reads MDHEN; CDR2 reads SYDVKM. This CDR3 has 19 amino acids. J was trimmed by 10 bases and V by 5 bases; bases with no gene match: 18. DNA of the CDR3: TGTGCCAGCAGTACCCCCTCTACGGGACTAGCGGGGGGGTTGGAATCGCAGTATTTT. This translates into CASSTPSTGLAGGLESQYF.

The rearrangement joins TRBV19 to TRBJ2-7; 10 bases align to TRBD2. Germline V gene sequence: CDR1 LNHDA, CDR2 SQIVND (reference sequence). Germline trimming cut 6 bases from V and 3 bases from J; bases unmatched to any gene: 8. This CDR3 comprises 15 residues. The CDR3 here is CASSLSGGLIYEQYF. The CDR3 DNA reads TGTGCCAGTAGCCTTAGCGGGGGGCTAATCTACGAGCAGTACTTC.

The chain recombines TRBV7-2 with TRBJ2-7, with 7 bases aligning to TRBD1. J lost 3 bases, V lost 4 bases, and 3 bases had no gene match. The CDR3 has 13 amino acids. CDR1 and CDR2 (germline): SGHTA, FQGNSA. CDR3 bases: TGTGCCAGCAGCTCCCGGGACAGCTACGAGCAGTACTTC. It is translated as CASSSRDSYEQYF.

CDR3 region: CASSVAGRMETQYF. In nucleotides, the CDR3 is TGTGCCAGCAGCGTAGCTGGCAGGATGGAGACCCAGTACTTC. The gene calls are TRBV9 and TRBJ2-5; D not certain. CDR3 length: 14 amino acids. From germline, CDR1 is SGDLS and CDR2 YYNGEE. V lost 0 bases and J 5 bases, leaving 11 bases between the germline ends.

This clone came up a few times. The chain joins TRBV9 to TRBJ1-4; possible D gene TRBD1, 6 bases. CDR1 is SGDLS and CDR2 is YYNGEE in the germline V gene. Between the trimmed V and J ends, which lost 0 bases and 6 bases, there was a span of 9 bases. CDR3 length: 14 amino acids. The CDR3 loop reads CASSVEQGDEKLFF. The DNA of the CDR3 is TGTGCCAGCAGCGTAGAACAGGGAGATGAAAAACTGTTTTTT.

V usage is TRBV5-8 and J usage is TRBJ2-3; no clear D. In germline, CDR1 is SGHTS, CDR2 YDEGEE. V gave up 10 bases and J gave up 1 base, with 10 bases separating them. The CDR3 runs to 12 residues. The CDR3 nucleotides read TGTGCCTCTGCTGAGGGCACAGATACGCAGTATTTT. Translation: CASAEGTDTQYF.

The chain employs TRBV14 and TRBJ2-7; a possible D gene is TRBD2 (5 bases). Trimming removed 4 bases from V and 1 base from J, with 14 bases in between. The germline V gene has CDR1 SGHDN and CDR2 FVKESK. CDR3 length: 15 residues. In DNA, the CDR3 is TGTGCCAGCAGCCGCTCCGACGGGGAGTCCTACGAGCAGTACTTC. Translating it yields CASSRSDGESYEQYF. The full variable domain, its missing parts supplied by reference TRBV14 and TRBJ2-7, is EAGVTQFPSHSVIEKGQTVTLRCDPISGHDNLYWYRRVMGKEIKFLLHFVKESKQDESGMPNNRFLAERTGGTYSTLKVQPAELEDSGVYFCASSRSDGESYEQYFGPGTRLTVT.

The chain carries TRBV29-1 and TRBJ2-7; 8 bases are a match to TRBD1. Germline V CDR1 and CDR2: SQVTM, ANQGSEA. The CDR3 extends over 14 amino acids. V shed 6 bases, J shed 1 base, and the junction held 8 bases outside the gene matches. The CDR3 bases are TGCAGCGTGAACGGACAGGGAGGATCCTACGAGCAGTACTTC. Its protein product is CSVNGQGGSYEQYF.

The rearrangement links TRBV5-1 to TRBJ1-1; D ambiguous. Per the germline V gene, CDR1 is SGHRS and CDR2 is YFSETQ. Trimming took off 2 bases at V and 1 base at J, with 15 bases between the two ends. This CDR3 comprises 16 residues. CDR3 sequence (DNA): TGCGCCAGCAGCTTTCTACCATTTGATTCGAACACTGAAGCTTTCTTT. Translation: CASSFLPFDSNTEAFF. Looking up the rest from reference TRBV5-1 and TRBJ1-1 gives the full variable domain: KAGVTQTPRYLIKTRGQQVTLSCSPISGHRSVSWYQQTPGQGLQFLFEYFSETQRNKGNFPGRFSGRQFSNSRSEMNVSTLELGDSALYLCASSFLPFDSNTEAFFGQGTRLTVV.

V is TRBV13 and J is TRBJ1-1; the D is unclear. The CDR3 is 15 amino acids. Germline-derived CDR1 and CDR2 are PRHDT and FYEKMQ (reference sequence). Trimming stripped 5 bases from V and 0 bases from J, with 13 bases between. The CDR3 is CASSPRRDMNTEAFF. The CDR3 coding sequence is TGTGCCAGCAGCCCTCGGCGAGACATGAACACTGAAGCTTTCTTT.

The rearrangement joins TRBV7-2 to TRBJ2-7, with 9 bases identical to TRBD2. The CDR3 covers 15 residues. Germline CDR1 and CDR2: SGHTA and FQGNSA. V dropped 5 bases and J dropped 0; count of bases not matched to a gene: 5. The CDR3 is CASSVTSGPSYEQYF. DNA for the CDR3: TGTGCCAGCAGCGTTACTAGCGGGCCCTCCTACGAGCAGTACTTC. The full variable domain, in which reference TRBV7-2 and TRBJ2-7 provide the parts outside the CDR3, is GAGVSQSPSNKVTEKGKDVELRCDPISGHTALYWYRQSLGQGLEFLIYFQGNSAPDKSGLPSDRFSAERTGGSVSTLTIQRTQQEDSAVYLCASSVTSGPSYEQYFGPGTRLTVT.